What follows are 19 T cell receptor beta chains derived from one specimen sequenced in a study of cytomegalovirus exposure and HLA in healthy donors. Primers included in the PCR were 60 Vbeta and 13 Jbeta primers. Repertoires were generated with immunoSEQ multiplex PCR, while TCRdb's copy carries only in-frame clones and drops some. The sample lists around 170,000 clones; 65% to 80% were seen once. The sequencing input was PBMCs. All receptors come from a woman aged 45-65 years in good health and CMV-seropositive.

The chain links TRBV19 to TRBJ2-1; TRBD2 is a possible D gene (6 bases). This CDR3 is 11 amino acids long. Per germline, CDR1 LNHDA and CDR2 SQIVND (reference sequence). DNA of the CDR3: TGTGCTTCGGGAGTTCGGAATGAGCAGTTCTTC. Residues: CASGVRNEQFF.

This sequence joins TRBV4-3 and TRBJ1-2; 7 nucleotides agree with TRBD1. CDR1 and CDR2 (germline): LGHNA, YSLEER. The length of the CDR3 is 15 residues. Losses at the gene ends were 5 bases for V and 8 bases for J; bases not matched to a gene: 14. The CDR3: CASSFKEKGAQGYTF. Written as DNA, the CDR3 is TGCGCCAGCAGCTTTAAGGAGAAGGGGGCACAAGGCTACACCTTC.

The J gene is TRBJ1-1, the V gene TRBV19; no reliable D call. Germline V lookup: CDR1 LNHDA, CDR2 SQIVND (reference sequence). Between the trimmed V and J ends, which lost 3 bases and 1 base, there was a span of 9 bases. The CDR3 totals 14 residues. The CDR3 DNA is TGTGCCAGTAGTATGACCGGAGCGAACACTGAAGCTTTCTTT. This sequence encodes CASSMTGANTEAFF.

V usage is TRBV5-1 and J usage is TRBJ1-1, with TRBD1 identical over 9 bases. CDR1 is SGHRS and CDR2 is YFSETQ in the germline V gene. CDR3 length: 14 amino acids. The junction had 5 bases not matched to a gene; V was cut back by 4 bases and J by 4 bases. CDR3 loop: CASSTGTGSTEAFF. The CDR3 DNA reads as TGCGCCAGCAGCACTGGGACAGGGTCCACTGAAGCTTTCTTT.

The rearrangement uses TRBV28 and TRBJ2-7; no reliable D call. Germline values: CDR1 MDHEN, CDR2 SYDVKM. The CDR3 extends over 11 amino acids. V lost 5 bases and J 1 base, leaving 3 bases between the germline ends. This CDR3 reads CASSRSYEQYF. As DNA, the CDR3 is TGTGCCAGCAGTCGGTCCTACGAGCAGTACTTC.

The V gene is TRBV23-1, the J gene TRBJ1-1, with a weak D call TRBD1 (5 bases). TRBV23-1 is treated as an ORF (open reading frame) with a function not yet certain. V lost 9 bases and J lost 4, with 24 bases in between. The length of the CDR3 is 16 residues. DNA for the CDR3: TGCGCCAGTCATAAAGGGGTCGGGGGGTTTCGCACTGAAGCTTTCTTT. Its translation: CASHKGVGGFRTEAFF.

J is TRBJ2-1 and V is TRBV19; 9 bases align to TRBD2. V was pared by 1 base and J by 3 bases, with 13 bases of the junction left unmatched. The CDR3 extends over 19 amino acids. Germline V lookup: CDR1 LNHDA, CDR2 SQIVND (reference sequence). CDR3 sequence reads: CASSIGASGDLLGYNEQFF. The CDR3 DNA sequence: TGTGCCAGTAGTATAGGGGCTAGCGGGGACCTACTGGGCTACAATGAGCAGTTCTTC.

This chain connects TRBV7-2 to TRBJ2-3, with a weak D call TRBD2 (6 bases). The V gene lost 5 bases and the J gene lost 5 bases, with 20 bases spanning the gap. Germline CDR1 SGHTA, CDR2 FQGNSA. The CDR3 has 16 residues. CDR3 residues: CASSPSGGVRGDTQYF. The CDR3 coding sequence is TGTGCCAGCAGCCCCTCGGGCGGGGTACGGGGAGATACGCAGTATTTT.

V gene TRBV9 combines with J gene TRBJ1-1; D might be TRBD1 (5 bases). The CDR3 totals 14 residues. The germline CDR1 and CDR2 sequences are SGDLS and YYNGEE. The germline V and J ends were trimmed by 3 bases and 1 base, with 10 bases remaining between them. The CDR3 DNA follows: TGTGCCAGCAGCGCCAGGACAACGAACACTGAAGCTTTCTTT. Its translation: CASSARTTNTEAFF.

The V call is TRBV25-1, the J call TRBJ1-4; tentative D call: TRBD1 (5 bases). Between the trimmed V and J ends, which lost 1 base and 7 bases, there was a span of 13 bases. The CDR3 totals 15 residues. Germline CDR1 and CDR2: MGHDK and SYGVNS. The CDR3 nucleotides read TGTGCCAGCAGTGAATTCGGGGGAGCGTCTGAAAAACTGTTTTTT. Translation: CASSEFGGASEKLFF. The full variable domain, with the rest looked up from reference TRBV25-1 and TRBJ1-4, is EADIYQTPRYLVIGTGKKITLECSQTMGHDKMYWYQQDPGMELHLIHYSYGVNSTEKGDLSSESTVSRIRTEHFPLTLESARPSHTSQYLCASSEFGGASEKLFFGSGTQLSVL.

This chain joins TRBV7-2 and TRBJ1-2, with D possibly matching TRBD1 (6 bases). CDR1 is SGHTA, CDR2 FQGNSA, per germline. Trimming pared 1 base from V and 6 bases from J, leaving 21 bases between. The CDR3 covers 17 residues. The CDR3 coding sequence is TGTGCCAGCAGCTTAGTGTCTTGGGGGGGCGAGCCACATGGCTACACCTTC. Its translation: CASSLVSWGGEPHGYTF.

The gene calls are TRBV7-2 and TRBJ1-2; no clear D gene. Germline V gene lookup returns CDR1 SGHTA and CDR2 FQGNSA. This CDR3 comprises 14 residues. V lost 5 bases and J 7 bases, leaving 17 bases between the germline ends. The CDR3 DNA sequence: TGTGCCAGCAGCCAAGGGAGGGAGTACGGTGGCTACACCTTC. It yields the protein CASSQGREYGGYTF.

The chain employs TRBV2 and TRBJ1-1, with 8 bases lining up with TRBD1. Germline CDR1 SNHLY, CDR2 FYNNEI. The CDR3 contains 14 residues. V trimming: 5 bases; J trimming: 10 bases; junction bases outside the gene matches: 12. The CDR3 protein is CASSQGALRSVAFF. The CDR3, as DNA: TGTGCCAGCAGTCAGGGGGCGCTGAGGTCGGTAGCTTTCTTT. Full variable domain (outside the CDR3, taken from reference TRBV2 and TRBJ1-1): EPEVTQTPSHQVTQMGQEVILRCVPISNHLYFYWYRQILGQKVEFLVSFYNNEISEKSEIFDDQFSVERPDGSNFTLKIRSTKLEDSAMYFCASSQGALRSVAFFGQGTRLTVV.

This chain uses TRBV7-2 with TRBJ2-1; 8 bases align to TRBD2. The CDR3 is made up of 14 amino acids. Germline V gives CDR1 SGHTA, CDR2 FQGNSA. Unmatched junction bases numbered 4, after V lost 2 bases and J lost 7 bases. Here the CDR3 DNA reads TGTGCCAGCAGCTTAACAAGCGGGAGAAATGAGCAGTTCTTC. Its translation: CASSLTSGRNEQFF.

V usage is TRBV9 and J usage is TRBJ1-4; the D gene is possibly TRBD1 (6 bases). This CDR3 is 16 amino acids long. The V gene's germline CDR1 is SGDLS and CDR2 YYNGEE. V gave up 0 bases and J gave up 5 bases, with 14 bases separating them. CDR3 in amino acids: CASSVDGGGVNEKLFF. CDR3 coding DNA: TGTGCCAGCAGCGTAGATGGGGGGGGCGTAAATGAAAAACTGTTTTTT.

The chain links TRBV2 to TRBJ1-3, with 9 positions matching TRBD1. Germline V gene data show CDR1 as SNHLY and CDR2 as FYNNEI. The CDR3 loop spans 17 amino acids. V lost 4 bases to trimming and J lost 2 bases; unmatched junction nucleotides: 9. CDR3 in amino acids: CASSVRGQGWTGNTIYF. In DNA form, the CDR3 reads TGTGCCAGCAGTGTTAGGGGACAGGGATGGACTGGAAACACCATATATTTT.

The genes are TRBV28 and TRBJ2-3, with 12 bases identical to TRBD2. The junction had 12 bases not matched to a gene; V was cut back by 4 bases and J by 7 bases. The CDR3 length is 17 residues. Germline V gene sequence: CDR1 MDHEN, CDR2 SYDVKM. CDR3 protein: CASSSGLAGTIANTQYF. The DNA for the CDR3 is TGTGCCAGCAGTTCAGGACTAGCGGGAACAATAGCAAATACGCAGTATTTT.

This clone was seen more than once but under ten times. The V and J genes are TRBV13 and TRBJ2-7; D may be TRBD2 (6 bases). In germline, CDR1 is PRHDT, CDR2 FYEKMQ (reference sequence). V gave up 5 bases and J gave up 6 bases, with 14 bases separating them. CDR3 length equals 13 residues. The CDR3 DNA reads TGTGCCAGCAGCCGGGACTTCTACTCCGAGCAGTACTTC. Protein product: CASSRDFYSEQYF.

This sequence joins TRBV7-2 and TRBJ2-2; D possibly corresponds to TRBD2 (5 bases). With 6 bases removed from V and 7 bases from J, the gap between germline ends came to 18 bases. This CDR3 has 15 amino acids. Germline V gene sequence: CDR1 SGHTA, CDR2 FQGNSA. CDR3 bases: TGTGCCAGCAGTCCCCAGAGGCTAGCTCTCGGGGAGCTGTTTTTT. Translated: CASSPQRLALGELFF.